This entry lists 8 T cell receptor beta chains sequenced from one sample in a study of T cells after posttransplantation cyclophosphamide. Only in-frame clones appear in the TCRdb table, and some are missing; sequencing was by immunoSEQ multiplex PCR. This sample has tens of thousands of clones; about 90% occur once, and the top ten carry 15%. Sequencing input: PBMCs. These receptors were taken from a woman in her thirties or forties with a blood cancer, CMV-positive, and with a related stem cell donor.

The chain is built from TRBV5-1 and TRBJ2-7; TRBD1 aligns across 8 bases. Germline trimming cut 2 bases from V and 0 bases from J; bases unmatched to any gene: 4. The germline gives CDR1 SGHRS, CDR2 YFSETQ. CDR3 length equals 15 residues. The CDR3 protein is CASSLGQGSSYEQYF. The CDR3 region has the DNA TGCGCCAGCAGCTTAGGACAGGGCAGCTCCTACGAGCAGTACTTC.

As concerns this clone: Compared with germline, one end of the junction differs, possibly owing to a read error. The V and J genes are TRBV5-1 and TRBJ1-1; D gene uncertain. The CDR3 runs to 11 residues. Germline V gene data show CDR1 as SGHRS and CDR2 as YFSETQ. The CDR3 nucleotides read TGCGCCAGCACCTTGAACACTGAAGCTTTCTTT. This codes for CASTLNTEAFF.

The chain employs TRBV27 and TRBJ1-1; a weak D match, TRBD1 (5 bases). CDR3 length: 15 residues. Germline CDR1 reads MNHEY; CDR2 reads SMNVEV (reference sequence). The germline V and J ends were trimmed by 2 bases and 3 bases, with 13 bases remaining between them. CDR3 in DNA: TGTGCCAGCAGTTTAATTAACAGGATCGACACTGAAGCTTTCTTT. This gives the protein CASSLINRIDTEAFF.

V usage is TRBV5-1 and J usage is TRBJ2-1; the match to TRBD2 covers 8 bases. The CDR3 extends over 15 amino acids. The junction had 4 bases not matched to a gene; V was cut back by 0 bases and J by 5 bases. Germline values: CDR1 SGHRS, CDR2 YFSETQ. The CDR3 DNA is TGCGCCAGCAGCTTGGATAGCGGGGTGAACAATGAGCAGTTCTTC. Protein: CASSLDSGVNNEQFF.

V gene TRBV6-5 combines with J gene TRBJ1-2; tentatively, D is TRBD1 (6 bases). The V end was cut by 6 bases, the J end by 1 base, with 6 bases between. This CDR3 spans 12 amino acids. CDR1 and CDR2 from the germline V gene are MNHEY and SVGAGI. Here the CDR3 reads CASRDSNYGYTF. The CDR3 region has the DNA TGTGCCAGCAGGGACAGTAACTATGGCTACACCTTC.

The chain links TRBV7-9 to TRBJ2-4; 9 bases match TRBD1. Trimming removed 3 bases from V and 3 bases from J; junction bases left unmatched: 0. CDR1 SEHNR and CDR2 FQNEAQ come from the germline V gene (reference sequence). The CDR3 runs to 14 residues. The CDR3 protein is CASSLDRGKNIQYF. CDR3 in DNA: TGTGCCAGCAGCTTGGACAGGGGCAAAAACATTCAGTACTTC.

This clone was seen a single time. The chain's CDR3 is CASRARVMGPDTQYF. The CDR3 nucleotides are TGTGCCAGCCGGGCACGGGTAATGGGGCCAGATACGCAGTATTTT. This rearrangement joins TRBV28 to TRBJ2-3; a possible D gene is TRBD1 (5 bases). Germline loops: CDR1 MDHEN, CDR2 SYDVKM. Trimming shortened V by 8 bases and J by 4 bases, and 19 bases separated the two germline ends. The CDR3 is made up of 15 amino acids. Drawing the rest from reference TRBV28 and TRBJ2-3, the complete variable domain is DVKVTQSSRYLVKRTGEKVFLECVQDMDHENMFWYRQDPGLGLRLIYFSYDVKMKEKGDIPEGYSVSREKKERFSLILESASTNQTSMYLCASRARVMGPDTQYFGPGTRLTVL.

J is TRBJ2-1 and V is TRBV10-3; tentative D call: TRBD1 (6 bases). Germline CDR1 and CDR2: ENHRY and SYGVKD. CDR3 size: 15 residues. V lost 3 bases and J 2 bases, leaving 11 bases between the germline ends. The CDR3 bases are TGTGCCATCAGTGACACAGGGAAAACCTACAATGAGCAGTTCTTC. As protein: CAISDTGKTYNEQFF.